The rows below give T cell receptor beta chains drawn from one sample of a study of cytomegalovirus exposure and HLA in healthy donors. Some clones are missing from TCRdb's copy, which holds only in-frame ones; the method was immunoSEQ multiplex PCR. This sample's table has roughly 70,000 clones. Sequencing used PBMCs. These receptors came from a man between 40 and 49 years old in good health and CMV-seronegative. Each CDR3 is given with its conserved first and last residue. Each record gives: D gene, V gene, J gene, CDR3 protein, CDR3 DNA. D genes are given only for firm matches.

D gene: TRBD2; V gene: TRBV2; J gene: TRBJ2-5; CDR3 protein: CASSEGLAGGVGETQYF; CDR3 DNA: TGTGCCAGCAGTGAGGGACTAGCGGGGGGGGTAGGGGAGACCCAGTACTTC
D gene: .; V gene: TRBV28; J gene: TRBJ2-7; CDR3 protein: CASSSAAFTESSYEQYF; CDR3 DNA: TGTGCCAGCAGTTCAGCAGCCTTTACAGAGAGCTCCTACGAGCAGTACTTC
D gene: .; V gene: TRBV9; J gene: TRBJ1-1; CDR3 protein: CASSLAVGLNTEAFF; CDR3 DNA: TGTGCCAGCAGCCTAGCTGTTGGACTAAACACTGAAGCTTTCTTT
D gene: .; V gene: TRBV27; J gene: TRBJ1-2; CDR3 protein: CASTLFGTGRDGYTF; CDR3 DNA: TGTGCCAGCACCCTCTTCGGCACAGGGCGGGATGGCTACACCTTC
D gene: .; V gene: TRBV4-1; J gene: TRBJ1-1; CDR3 protein: CASSQVGGNTEAFF; CDR3 DNA: TGCGCCAGCAGCCAAGTCGGGGGAAACACTGAAGCTTTCTTT
D gene: TRBD2; V gene: TRBV10-3; J gene: TRBJ2-5; CDR3 protein: CASSGGAEETQYF; CDR3 DNA: TGTGCCTCTAGCGGGGGGGCCGAAGAGACCCAGTACTTC
D gene: .; V gene: TRBV19; J gene: TRBJ1-5; CDR3 protein: CASTSGQLELPTQPQHF; CDR3 DNA: .
D gene: .; V gene: TRBV19; J gene: TRBJ1-5; CDR3 protein: CASSISGVGPQHF; CDR3 DNA: TGTGCCAGTAGTATTTCAGGGGTCGGGCCCCAGCATTTT
D gene: .; V gene: TRBV19; J gene: TRBJ2-1; CDR3 protein: CASNSDGAHNEQFF; CDR3 DNA: TGTGCCAGTAACTCCGACGGAGCACACAATGAGCAGTTCTTC
D gene: .; V gene: TRBV10-3; J gene: TRBJ1-1; CDR3 protein: CAISEGQNTEAFF; CDR3 DNA: TGTGCCATCAGTGAGGGACAGAACACTGAAGCTTTCTTT
D gene: TRBD1; V gene: TRBV18; J gene: TRBJ2-5; CDR3 protein: CASYGTGIQETQYF; CDR3 DNA: TGTGCCAGCTACGGGACAGGGATCCAAGAGACCCAGTACTTC
D gene: .; V gene: TRBV9; J gene: TRBJ2-2; CDR3 protein: CASSAPYDTGELFF; CDR3 DNA: TGTGCCAGCAGCGCCCCCTATGACACCGGGGAGCTGTTTTTT
D gene: TRBD1; V gene: TRBV6-1; J gene: TRBJ1-5; CDR3 protein: CASSSTGTNQPQHF; CDR3 DNA: TGTGCCAGCAGTTCGACAGGGACCAATCAGCCCCAGCATTTT
D gene: TRBD1; V gene: TRBV7-9; J gene: TRBJ2-2; CDR3 protein: CASSLRQGGELFF; CDR3 DNA: TGTGCCAGCAGCTTACGACAGGGCGGGGAGCTGTTTTTT
D gene: .; V gene: TRBV4-1; J gene: TRBJ2-1; CDR3 protein: CASSQDGGLTSYNEQFF; CDR3 DNA: TGCGCCAGCAGCCAAGATGGGGGACTCACCTCCTACAATGAGCAGTTCTTC
D gene: .; V gene: TRBV19; J gene: TRBJ2-5; CDR3 protein: CASGGGIASETQYF; CDR3 DNA: TGTGCCAGTGGAGGGGGCATAGCATCTGAGACCCAGTACTTC
D gene: TRBD1; V gene: TRBV2; J gene: TRBJ1-4; CDR3 protein: CASSEVRGPGEKLFF; CDR3 DNA: TGTGCCAGCAGCGAGGTGAGGGGGCCTGGTGAAAAACTGTTTTTT
D gene: .; V gene: TRBV5-5; J gene: TRBJ2-7; CDR3 protein: CASSREWGAYEQYF; CDR3 DNA: TGTGCCAGCAGCCGAGAATGGGGGGCCTACGAGCAGTACTTC
D gene: TRBD2; V gene: TRBV7-2; J gene: TRBJ2-1; CDR3 protein: CASSSKNWASGDNEQFF; CDR3 DNA: TGTGCCAGCAGCTCCAAGAATTGGGCTAGCGGGGACAATGAGCAGTTCTTC
D gene: .; V gene: TRBV19; J gene: TRBJ1-6; CDR3 protein: CASSLQGTRSSYNSPLHF; CDR3 DNA: TGTGCCAGTAGTCTACAGGGCACCAGGAGCTCCTATAATTCACCCCTCCACTTT
D gene: .; V gene: TRBV9; J gene: TRBJ1-3; CDR3 protein: CASSVEAGGNTIYF; CDR3 DNA: TGTGCCAGCAGCGTAGAAGCGGGCGGAAACACCATATATTTT
D gene: TRBD1; V gene: TRBV12-5; J gene: TRBJ2-5; CDR3 protein: CASGSRGLRQETQYF; CDR3 DNA: TGTGCTAGTGGTTCCAGGGGGCTGAGGCAAGAGACCCAGTACTTC
D gene: TRBD1; V gene: TRBV29-1; J gene: TRBJ2-7; CDR3 protein: CSVAGTGTYEQYF; CDR3 DNA: TGCAGCGTAGCCGGGACAGGGACCTACGAGCAGTACTTC
D gene: .; V gene: TRBV6-6; J gene: TRBJ2-7; CDR3 protein: CASSYSDSYEQYF; CDR3 DNA: TGTGCCAGCAGTTACTCGGACAGCTACGAGCAGTACTTC
D gene: .; V gene: TRBV1; J gene: TRBJ1-2; CDR3 protein: CTSSQEVGGSYGYTF; CDR3 DNA: TGCACCAGCAGCCAAGAAGTGGGGGGTAGCTATGGCTACACCTTC
D gene: TRBD1; V gene: TRBV7-9; J gene: TRBJ2-7; CDR3 protein: CASSPRTGTYEQYF; CDR3 DNA: TGTGCCAGCAGCCCCCGGACAGGAACCTACGAGCAGTACTTC
D gene: TRBD2; V gene: TRBV6-4; J gene: TRBJ2-1; CDR3 protein: CASSDRAGGPGEQFF; CDR3 DNA: TGTGCCAGCAGTGACAGAGCGGGGGGGCCTGGTGAGCAGTTCTTC
D gene: .; V gene: TRBV5-1; J gene: TRBJ1-2; CDR3 protein: CASSIYRAPYGYTF; CDR3 DNA: TGCGCCAGCAGCATCTACAGGGCCCCCTATGGCTACACCTTC
D gene: .; V gene: TRBV5-1; J gene: TRBJ1-6; CDR3 protein: CASSPTGFSNSPLHF; CDR3 DNA: TGCGCCAGCAGCCCTACAGGGTTTTCGAATTCACCCCTCCACTTT
D gene: TRBD1; V gene: TRBV28; J gene: TRBJ1-1; CDR3 protein: CASSLPPGGTLFTEAFF; CDR3 DNA: TGTGCCAGCAGCCTCCCCCCAGGGGGCACCTTATTCACTGAAGCTTTCTTT
D gene: .; V gene: TRBV6-1; J gene: TRBJ1-6; CDR3 protein: CASSSTGLNSPLHF; CDR3 DNA: TGTGCCAGCAGTAGCACAGGGTTGAATTCACCCCTCCACTTT
D gene: .; V gene: TRBV19; J gene: TRBJ1-6; CDR3 protein: CASSGVYNSPLHF; CDR3 DNA: TGTGCCAGTAGCGGAGTGTATAATTCACCCCTCCACTTT
D gene: .; V gene: TRBV5-4; J gene: TRBJ2-7; CDR3 protein: CASSLGTDYEQYF; CDR3 DNA: TGTGCCAGCAGCTTGGGGACAGACTACGAGCAGTACTTC
D gene: .; V gene: TRBV28; J gene: TRBJ1-1; CDR3 protein: CASPPGGRWGENTEAFF; CDR3 DNA: TGTGCCAGCCCCCCGGGGGGGCGGTGGGGTGAGAACACTGAAGCTTTCTTT
D gene: .; V gene: TRBV9; J gene: TRBJ2-1; CDR3 protein: CASSVEIGGSSANNEQFF; CDR3 DNA: TGTGCCAGCAGCGTAGAGATCGGAGGGTCGTCAGCGAACAATGAGCAGTTCTTC
D gene: .; V gene: TRBV5-1; J gene: TRBJ2-6; CDR3 protein: CASSPRPGREDAGANVLTF; CDR3 DNA: TGCGCCAGCAGCCCCCGGCCCGGCAGGGAGGACGCTGGGGCCAACGTCCTGACTTTC
D gene: TRBD1; V gene: TRBV4-1; J gene: TRBJ2-7; CDR3 protein: CASSQPDRARYEQYF; CDR3 DNA: TGCGCCAGCAGCCAACCGGACAGGGCACGGTACGAGCAGTACTTC
D gene: TRBD1; V gene: TRBV30; J gene: TRBJ1-4; CDR3 protein: CAWSYLRTGGNEKLFF; CDR3 DNA: TGTGCCTGGAGCTACCTCCGGACAGGAGGTAATGAAAAACTGTTTTTT
D gene: TRBD1; V gene: TRBV6-1; J gene: TRBJ1-1; CDR3 protein: CASSDLQGVRGTEAFF; CDR3 DNA: TGTGCCAGCAGTGACTTACAGGGGGTGCGGGGGACTGAAGCTTTCTTT
D gene: .; V gene: TRBV10-3; J gene: TRBJ1-2; CDR3 protein: CAITPETNYGYTF; CDR3 DNA: TGTGCCATCACGCCGGAGACTAACTATGGCTACACCTTC
D gene: .; V gene: TRBV6-1; J gene: TRBJ1-4; CDR3 protein: CASSEAWGQGNEKLFF; CDR3 DNA: TGTGCCAGCAGTGAAGCTTGGGGGCAGGGTAATGAAAAACTGTTTTTT
D gene: TRBD2; V gene: TRBV9; J gene: TRBJ2-7; CDR3 protein: CASSEGGGGAAYEQYF; CDR3 DNA: TGTGCCAGCAGCGAGGGAGGCGGGGGGGCCGCCTACGAGCAGTACTTC
D gene: .; V gene: TRBV2; J gene: TRBJ2-2; CDR3 protein: CASRVSGSTGELFF; CDR3 DNA: TGTGCCAGCCGGGTGTCGGGGAGCACCGGGGAGCTGTTTTTT
D gene: .; V gene: TRBV19; J gene: TRBJ1-5; CDR3 protein: CASSEDGAQPQHF; CDR3 DNA: TGTGCCAGTAGTGAGGATGGGGCTCAGCCCCAGCATTTT
D gene: .; V gene: TRBV4-1; J gene: TRBJ1-2; CDR3 protein: CASSYLTGSHGYTF; CDR3 DNA: TGCGCCAGCAGCTACTTAACAGGGAGCCATGGCTACACCTTC
D gene: TRBD1; V gene: TRBV7-2; J gene: TRBJ2-7; CDR3 protein: CASSTTTGPYEQYF; CDR3 DNA: TGTGCCAGCAGCACAACGACAGGGCCCTACGAGCAGTACTTC
D gene: .; V gene: TRBV28; J gene: TRBJ1-1; CDR3 protein: CASSPYGRGGDTEAFF; CDR3 DNA: TGTGCCAGCAGTCCATACGGACGGGGGGGGGACACTGAAGCTTTCTTT
D gene: TRBD1; V gene: TRBV27; J gene: TRBJ1-4; CDR3 protein: CASMPDRGDNEKLFF; CDR3 DNA: TGTGCCAGCATGCCGGACAGGGGGGATAATGAAAAACTGTTTTTT
D gene: TRBD1; V gene: TRBV18; J gene: TRBJ1-2; CDR3 protein: CASSSDRVGGYTF; CDR3 DNA: TGTGCCAGCTCATCGGACAGGGTGGGTGGCTACACCTTC
D gene: .; V gene: TRBV6-1; J gene: TRBJ1-6; CDR3 protein: CASSASEAGINSPLHF; CDR3 DNA: TGTGCCAGCAGTGCTTCAGAAGCAGGTATCAATTCACCCCTCCACTTT
D gene: TRBD2; V gene: TRBV7-9; J gene: TRBJ2-1; CDR3 protein: CASTLGDREGEQFF; CDR3 DNA: TGTGCCAGCACCCTCGGGGACCGGGAGGGTGAGCAGTTCTTC
D gene: .; V gene: TRBV9; J gene: TRBJ2-2; CDR3 protein: CASSPSSGELFF; CDR3 DNA: TGTGCCAGCAGCCCTAGCTCCGGGGAGCTGTTTTTT
D gene: .; V gene: TRBV5-1; J gene: TRBJ2-2; CDR3 protein: CASSFGGSGELFF; CDR3 DNA: TGCGCCAGCAGCTTCGGGGGATCCGGGGAGCTGTTTTTT
D gene: .; V gene: TRBV18; J gene: TRBJ2-5; CDR3 protein: CASSRGDGETQYF; CDR3 DNA: TGTGCCAGCTCACGGGGGGATGGAGAGACCCAGTACTTC
D gene: TRBD2; V gene: TRBV28; J gene: TRBJ2-5; CDR3 protein: CASTTTGSGGPQETQYF; CDR3 DNA: TGTGCCAGCACTACTACCGGTAGCGGGGGGCCGCAAGAGACCCAGTACTTC